Here is one T cell receptor (beta chain) with its context. Blood and skin TCR RNA was reverse transcribed with alpha and beta constant primers. One entry per CDR3 protein, called by TCRdb with MiXCR from the 5' RACE reads. The sample lists about 25,000 distinct CDR3 sequences; 20% to 25% were seen once. Whole blood, roughly 2.5 ml, came from adult healthy volunteers. A UMI-containing oligonucleotide was joined by 3' ligation to the TCR cDNA template. The sample belongs to a study of naive and memory T cell subsets. This CDR3 is 15 amino acids long. The ends were cut back, 2 bases at V and 2 bases at J, with 9 bases in the middle.

This TCR was recovered from a female donor in good health. This chain joins TRBV12-3 or TRBV12-4 and TRBJ2-2; D ambiguous. DNA of the CDR3: TGTGCCAGCAGTTTACTAACTCCTAACACCGGGGAGCTGTTTTTT. This encodes CASSLLTPNTGELFF.